The entry that follows covers one TCR beta chain sequence. Its cognate antigen is unknown. These data are taken from a study of post-analysis software for immune sequencing data. Study-level background: Patients had relapsing-remitting, secondary progressive or progressive-relapsing multiple sclerosis; some lacked subtype.

The study, taken as a whole, reports: In patients, TRBV5-6, TRBV5-1 and TRBV20-1 belonged to roughly 5 TRBV segments found more frequently than in controls. Those with multiple sclerosis, the patient group, showed significantly lower normalized Chao1 diversity than controls. With F measure, samples from one preparation batch clustered together strongly.

Unique molecular identifiers had been added to the TCR beta cDNA libraries. Out of roughly 0.85 to 11 million T cells, a few hundred thousand cDNA molecules were generated. Via MiXCR, TCRdb re-called the PCR reads, giving one row per CDR3 protein. Of 800,000 to 950,000 distinct CDR3 sequences in the sample, about 57% were seen once. The germline V gene encodes CDR1 LNHNV and CDR2 YYDKDF (reference sequence). This CDR3 is built from 13 residues. The V end lost 7 bases, the J end lost 6 bases, and 15 bases lay between the germline ends. This TCR came from a girl aged 10 to 17 with multiple sclerosis. The specimen was blood. The rearrangement joins TRBV15 to TRBJ1-2; D ambiguous. The CDR3 loop is CATTAPGHDGYTF. In nucleotides, the CDR3 is TGTGCCACCACCGCGCCTGGGCATGATGGCTACACCTTC.